This entry is about one T cell receptor (beta chain). Its target is not known. The sample comes from a study of post-analysis software for immune sequencing data. General study points: A few TRBV segments occurring more often in patients than controls included TRBV5-6, TRBV5-1 and TRBV20-1.

TCR beta cDNA libraries included unique molecular identifiers. TCRdb passed the PCR reads through MiXCR, listing each CDR3 protein once. The sample lists roughly 800,000 distinct CDR3 sequences; roughly 58% were seen once. This CDR3 is 13 amino acids long. V gave up 4 bases and J gave up 4 bases, with 10 bases separating them. Germline CDR1 is SQVTM and CDR2 is ANQGSEA. This receptor was obtained from a girl under 18 with multiple sclerosis. Sequences were obtained from blood. The V call is TRBV29-1, the J call TRBJ2-2; D uncertain. The CDR3 loop reads CSVAHRLTGELFF. The CDR3 bases are TGCAGCGTTGCTCACAGACTCACCGGGGAGCTGTTTTTT.